These 11 T cell receptor beta chains were all obtained from the same sample, sequenced in a study of blood T cell repertoires in COVID-19. Using immunoSEQ multiplex PCR, the repertoire was profiled, and TCRdb retains in-frame clones only, with some absent. The sample lists 290,000 or so clones; approximately 93% were seen once. Sequencing used peripheral blood. The receptors originated from a woman in her 30s with COVID-19, enrolled during active disease.

The genes are TRBV19 and TRBJ2-7, with TRBD1 matching over 7 bases. CDR1 is LNHDA and CDR2 is SQIVND in the germline V gene (reference sequence). Trimming took 3 bases from V and 2 from J; bases not matched to a gene: 7. CDR3 length: 15 amino acids. The CDR3 DNA follows: TGTGCCAGTAGTATCTTCAGGGGGTCCACCTACGAGCAGTACTTC. As protein: CASSIFRGSTYEQYF.

The chain employs TRBV10-2 and TRBJ2-1; 7 nucleotides match TRBD2. Per the germline V gene, CDR1 is WSHSY and CDR2 is SAAADI. V trimming: 7 bases; J trimming: 4 bases; junction bases outside the gene matches: 4. The CDR3 is 13 residues long. CDR3 amino acids: CASTTSTYNEQFF. The CDR3 DNA sequence: TGCGCCAGCACGACTAGCACTTACAATGAGCAGTTCTTC.

This clone was detected only once. J is TRBJ1-2 and V is TRBV27; D unresolved. The V end lost 1 base, the J end lost 8 bases, and 11 bases lay between the germline ends. Germline lookup yields CDR1 MNHEY and CDR2 SMNVEV (reference sequence). This CDR3 is built from 13 residues. Written as DNA, the CDR3 is TGTGCCAGCAGTTTATTGGGTTTCGGGGGCTACACCTTC. It codes for CASSLLGFGGYTF.

V usage is TRBV5-1 and J usage is TRBJ2-1; D gene unclear. Per the germline V gene, CDR1 is SGHRS and CDR2 is YFSETQ. The ends were cut back, 1 base at V and 5 bases at J, with 4 bases in the middle. This CDR3 comprises 12 residues. CDR3 DNA: TGCGCCAGCAGCTTGACGGACAATGAGCAGTTCTTC. It encodes CASSLTDNEQFF.

The V call is TRBV18, the J call TRBJ2-7, with 7 positions matching TRBD2. V lost 1 base to trimming and J lost 9 bases; unmatched junction nucleotides: 3. Looked up from germline, CDR1 is KGHSH and CDR2 is LQKENI. The CDR3 spans 12 residues. CDR3 DNA sequence: TGTGCCAGCTCACCACGTGGGGAGGGGCAGTACTTC. The encoded protein is CASSPRGEGQYF.

This clone was counted between two and nine times. V usage is TRBV27 and J usage is TRBJ1-2; D might be TRBD1 (5 bases). The V gene lost 5 bases and the J gene lost 5 bases, with 15 bases spanning the gap. CDR1 and CDR2 (germline): MNHEY, SMNVEV (reference sequence). CDR3 length equals 14 residues. This CDR3 reads CASSVRSGRYGYTF. The DNA for the CDR3 is TGTGCCAGCAGTGTCCGGTCAGGGCGGTATGGCTACACCTTC.

The chain couples TRBV18 to TRBJ2-7, with a tentative D call TRBD1 (5 bases). CDR1 is KGHSH, CDR2 LQKENI, per germline. Trimming stripped 3 bases from V and 5 bases from J, with 17 bases between. This CDR3 spans 15 amino acids. The DNA for the CDR3 is TGTGCCAGCTCACCGGCAGGGCAGGGTGTCGACGAGCAGTACTTC. Protein sequence: CASSPAGQGVDEQYF.

The chain combines TRBV27 with TRBJ2-7; 9 bases match TRBD1. This CDR3 comprises 15 residues. Germline loops: CDR1 MNHEY, CDR2 SMNVEV (reference sequence). The V and J ends lost 1 base and 2 bases, in that order; junction bases with no gene match: 3. The CDR3 region is CASSLFGQGPYEQYF. CDR3 in DNA: TGTGCCAGCAGTTTATTCGGACAGGGGCCCTACGAGCAGTACTTC.

The chain employs TRBV3-1 (or the pseudogene TRBV3-2) and TRBJ2-5, with TRBD1 matching 9 bases. The CDR3 extends over 14 amino acids. CDR1 and CDR2 from the germline V gene are LGHDT and YNNKEL (reference sequence). V lost 5 bases and J lost 5; bases outside the gene matches: 6. Here the CDR3 DNA reads TGTGCCAGCAGCATACAGGGGGCCCCTGAGACCCAGTACTTC. Protein sequence: CASSIQGAPETQYF.

The V gene is TRBV7-2, the J gene TRBJ2-5; the match to TRBD2 covers 7 bases. Germline CDR1 SGHTA, CDR2 FQGNSA. Trimming at V came to 8 bases and at J to 4 bases, leaving 16 bases not matched to a gene. The CDR3 sequence is 16 residues long. The CDR3 nucleotides read TGTGCCAGCGCAGCCGGGGGAGGGAGGGCCGCAGAGACCCAGTACTTC. The encoded protein is CASAAGGGRAAETQYF. The full variable domain, its missing parts supplied by reference TRBV7-2 and TRBJ2-5, is GAGVSQSPSNKVTEKGKDVELRCDPISGHTALYWYRQSLGQGLEFLIYFQGNSAPDKSGLPSDRFSAERTGGSVSTLTIQRTQQEDSAVYLCASAAGGGRAAETQYFGPGTRLLVL.

This chain connects TRBV10-3 to TRBJ1-2; 7 bases match TRBD1. CDR3 length: 11 residues. The germline V gene has CDR1 ENHRY and CDR2 SYGVKD. Trimming at V came to 10 bases and at J to 8 bases, leaving 7 bases not matched to a gene. The DNA for the CDR3 is TGTGCCAGCATAGGGGGCGAGGGCTACACCTTC. As protein: CASIGGEGYTF.